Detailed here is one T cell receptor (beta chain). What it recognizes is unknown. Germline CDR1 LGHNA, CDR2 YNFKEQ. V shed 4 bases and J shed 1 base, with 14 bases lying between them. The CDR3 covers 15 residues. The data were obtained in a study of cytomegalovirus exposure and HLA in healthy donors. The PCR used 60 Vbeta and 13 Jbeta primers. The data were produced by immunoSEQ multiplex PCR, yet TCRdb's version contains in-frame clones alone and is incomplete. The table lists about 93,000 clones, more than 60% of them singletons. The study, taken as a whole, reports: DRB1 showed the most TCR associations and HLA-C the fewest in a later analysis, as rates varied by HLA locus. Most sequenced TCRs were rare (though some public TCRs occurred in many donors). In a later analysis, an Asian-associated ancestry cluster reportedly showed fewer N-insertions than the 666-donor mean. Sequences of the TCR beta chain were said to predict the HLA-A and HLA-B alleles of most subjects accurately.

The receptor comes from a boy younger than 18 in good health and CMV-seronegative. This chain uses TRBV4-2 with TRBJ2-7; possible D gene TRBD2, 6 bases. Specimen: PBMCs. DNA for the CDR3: TGTGCCAGCAGCCGGGAGGACGGGGAGTCCTACGAGCAGTACTTC. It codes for CASSREDGESYEQYF.